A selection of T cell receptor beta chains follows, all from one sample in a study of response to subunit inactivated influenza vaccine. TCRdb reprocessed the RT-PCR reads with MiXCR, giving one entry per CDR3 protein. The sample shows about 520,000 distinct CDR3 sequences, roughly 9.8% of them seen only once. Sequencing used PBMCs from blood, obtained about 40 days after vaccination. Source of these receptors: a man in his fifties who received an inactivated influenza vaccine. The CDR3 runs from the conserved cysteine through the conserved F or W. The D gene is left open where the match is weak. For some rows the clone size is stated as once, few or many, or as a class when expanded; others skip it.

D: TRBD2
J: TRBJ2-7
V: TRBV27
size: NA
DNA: TGTGCCAGCAGACGGCGGGAGGTTGACTACGAGCAGTACTTC
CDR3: CASRRREVDYEQYF

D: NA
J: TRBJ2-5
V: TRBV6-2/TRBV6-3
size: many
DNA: TGTGCCAGCAGTTACGTCACGGAGACCCAGTACTTC
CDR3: CASSYVTETQYF

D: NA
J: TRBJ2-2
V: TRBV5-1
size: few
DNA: TGCGCCAGCAGCCCCCGAGCTAGGAGGGCGAACACCGGGGAGCTGTTTTTT
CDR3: CASSPRARRANTGELFF

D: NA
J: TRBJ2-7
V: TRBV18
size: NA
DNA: TGTGCCAGCTCACCATTAAAGACAGGCTACGAGCAGTACTTC
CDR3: CASSPLKTGYEQYF

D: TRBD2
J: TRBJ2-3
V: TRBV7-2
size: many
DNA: TGTGCCAGCAGCTACACTAGCGGGGGGGGTTCGCAGTATTTT
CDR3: CASSYTSGGGSQYF

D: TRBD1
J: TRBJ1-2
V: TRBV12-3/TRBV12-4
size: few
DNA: TGTGCCAGCAGTATACGGGGACAGACCTATGGCTACACCTTC
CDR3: CASSIRGQTYGYTF

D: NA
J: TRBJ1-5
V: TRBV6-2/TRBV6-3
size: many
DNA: TGTGCCAGCAGCCGTGGGCCTGAAGGTCAGCCCCAGCATTTT
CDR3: CASSRGPEGQPQHF

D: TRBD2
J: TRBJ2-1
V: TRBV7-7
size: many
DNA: TGTGCTAGCACTCTATCTAGCGGGGGGCCCCATGAGCAGTTCTTC
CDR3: CASTLSSGGPHEQFF

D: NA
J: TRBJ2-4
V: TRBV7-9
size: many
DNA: TGTGCCAGCAGCCCTCGACAGAATGGAGACATTCAGTACTTC
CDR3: CASSPRQNGDIQYF

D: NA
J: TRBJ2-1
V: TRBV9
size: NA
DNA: TGTGCCAGCAGCCCTGCGGTGAATGAGCAGTTCTTC
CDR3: CASSPAVNEQFF

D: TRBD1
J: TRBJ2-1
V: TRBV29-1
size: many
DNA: TGCAGCGGCCAAAGGACAGGCTCCTACAATGAGCAGTTCTTC
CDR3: CSGQRTGSYNEQFF

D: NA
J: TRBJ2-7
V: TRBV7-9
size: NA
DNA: TGTGCCAGCATCGCCAGGGCCTCCTACGAGCAGTACTTC
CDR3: CASIARASYEQYF

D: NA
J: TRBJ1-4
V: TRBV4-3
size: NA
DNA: TGCGCCAGCAGCCAGCTAGGGACCGTCTTTAATGAAAAACTGTTTTTT
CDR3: CASSQLGTVFNEKLFF

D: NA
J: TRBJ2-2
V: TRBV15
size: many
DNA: TGTGCCACCAGCAGAGATTCGAGAGTGGTCACCGGGGAGCTGTTTTTT
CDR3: CATSRDSRVVTGELFF

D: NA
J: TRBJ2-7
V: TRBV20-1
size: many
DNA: TGCAGTGCTGTGGTACGGGGGGCATACTCCTACGAGCAGTACTTC
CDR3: CSAVVRGAYSYEQYF

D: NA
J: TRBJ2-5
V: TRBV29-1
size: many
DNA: TGCAGCGCACCGACTAGTATCGAGACCCAGTACTTC
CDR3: CSAPTSIETQYF

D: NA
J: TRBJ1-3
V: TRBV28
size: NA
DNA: TGTGCCAGCAGTTCCGGGTCTTACTCTGGAAACACCATATATTTT
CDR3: CASSSGSYSGNTIYF

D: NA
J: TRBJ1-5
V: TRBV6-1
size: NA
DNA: TGTGCCAGCAGTGAAGCGCGTGGTGCGCCCCAGCATTTT
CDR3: CASSEARGAPQHF

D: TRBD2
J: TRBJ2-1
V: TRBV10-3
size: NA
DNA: TGTGCCATCAGCCATATCGGAACTAGCGGGAGAGGCTCCTACAATGAGCAGTTCTTC
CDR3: CAISHIGTSGRGSYNEQFF

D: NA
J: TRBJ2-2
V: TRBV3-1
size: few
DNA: TGTGCCAGCAGCCAAGGGCCCCCCGCGAACACCGGGGAGCTGTTTTTT
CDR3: CASSQGPPANTGELFF

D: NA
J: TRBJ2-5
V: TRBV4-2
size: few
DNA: TGTGCCAGCAGCCAAGACGGCTCCGGATGGGAGACCCAGTACTTC
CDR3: CASSQDGSGWETQYF

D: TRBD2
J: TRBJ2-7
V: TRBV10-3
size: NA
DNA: TGTGCCATCAGTGGGGCGGCGGGAGGGCCGATCGAGCAGTACTTC
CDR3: CAISGAAGGPIEQYF

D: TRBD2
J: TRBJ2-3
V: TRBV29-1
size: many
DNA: TGCAGCGTTGGAGACTATCGGACTAGCTCAGATACGCAGTATTTT
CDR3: CSVGDYRTSSDTQYF

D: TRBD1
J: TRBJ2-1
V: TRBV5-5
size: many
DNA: TGTGCCAGCAGCTTTAGGGGGCTTGAGCAGTTCTTC
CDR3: CASSFRGLEQFF

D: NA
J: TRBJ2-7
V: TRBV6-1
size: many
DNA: TGTGCCAGCAGTCCCCGACGGGACTCCTACGAGCAGTACTTC
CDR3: CASSPRRDSYEQYF

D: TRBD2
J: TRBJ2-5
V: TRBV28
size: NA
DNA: TGTGCCAGCAGTCCCTCCTCCGGGGGGGTCCTGGAGACCCAGTACTTC
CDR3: CASSPSSGGVLETQYF

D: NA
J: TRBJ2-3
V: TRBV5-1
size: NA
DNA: TGCGCCAGCAGCTTGGTACGGAGGGATACGCAGTATTTT
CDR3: CASSLVRRDTQYF

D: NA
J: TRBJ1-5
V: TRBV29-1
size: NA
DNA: TGCAGCGTTGCCAGGGGAGGCAATCAGCCCCAGCATTTT
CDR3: CSVARGGNQPQHF

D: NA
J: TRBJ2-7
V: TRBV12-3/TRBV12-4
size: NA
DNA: TGTGCCAGCAGCTTTGGACAGACGCCCATTTACGAGCAGTACTTC
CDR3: CASSFGQTPIYEQYF

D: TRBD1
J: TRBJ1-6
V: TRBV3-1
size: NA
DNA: TGTGCCAGCGGCTCCCGGGACAGGGATTCACCCCTCCACTTT
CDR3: CASGSRDRDSPLHF

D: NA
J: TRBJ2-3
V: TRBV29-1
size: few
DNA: TGCAGCGTTGAAGATGCATACACAGATACGCAGTATTTT
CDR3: CSVEDAYTDTQYF